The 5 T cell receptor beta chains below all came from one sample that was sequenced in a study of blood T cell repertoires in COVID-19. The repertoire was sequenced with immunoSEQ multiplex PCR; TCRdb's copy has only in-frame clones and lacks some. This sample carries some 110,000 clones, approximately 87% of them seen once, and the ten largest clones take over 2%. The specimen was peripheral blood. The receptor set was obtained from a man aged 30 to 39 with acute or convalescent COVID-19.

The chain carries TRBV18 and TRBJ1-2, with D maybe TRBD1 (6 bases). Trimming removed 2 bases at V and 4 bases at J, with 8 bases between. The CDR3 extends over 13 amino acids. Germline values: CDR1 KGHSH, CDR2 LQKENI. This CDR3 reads CASSPGTPYGYTF. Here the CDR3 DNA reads TGTGCCAGCTCACCAGGGACACCCTATGGCTACACCTTC.

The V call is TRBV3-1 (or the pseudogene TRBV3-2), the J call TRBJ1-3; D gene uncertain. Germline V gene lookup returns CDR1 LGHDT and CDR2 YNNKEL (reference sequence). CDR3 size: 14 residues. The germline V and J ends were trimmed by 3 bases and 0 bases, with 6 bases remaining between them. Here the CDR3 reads CASSHGSSGNTIYF. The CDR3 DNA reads TGTGCCAGCAGCCACGGTAGCTCTGGAAACACCATATATTTT.

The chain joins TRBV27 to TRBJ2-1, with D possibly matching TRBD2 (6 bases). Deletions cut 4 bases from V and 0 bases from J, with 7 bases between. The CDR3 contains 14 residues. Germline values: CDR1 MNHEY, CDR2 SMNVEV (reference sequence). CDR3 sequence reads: CASSWRGSYNEQFF. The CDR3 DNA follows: TGTGCCAGCAGTTGGCGGGGCTCCTACAATGAGCAGTTCTTC.

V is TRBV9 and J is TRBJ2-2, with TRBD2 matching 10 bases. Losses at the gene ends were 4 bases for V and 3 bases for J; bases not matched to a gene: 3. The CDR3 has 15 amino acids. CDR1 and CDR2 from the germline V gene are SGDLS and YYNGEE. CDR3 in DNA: TGTGCCAGCAGCCAAAGCGGGGGGGACACCGGGGAGCTGTTTTTT. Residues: CASSQSGGDTGELFF.

The CDR3 bases are TGCGCCAGCAGCCAAAAGGGACAGGGGGCACCGAACACTGAAGCTTTCTTT. As protein: CASSQKGQGAPNTEAFF. J is TRBJ1-1 and V is TRBV4-3; 12 bases are shared with TRBD1. This CDR3 comprises 17 residues. CDR1 and CDR2 from the germline V gene are LGHNA and YSLEER. Trimming at V came to 2 bases and at J to 1 base, leaving 5 bases not matched to a gene.